A selection of T cell receptor beta chains follows, all from one sample in a study of T cell responses to AZD1222 COVID-19 vaccine. Profiled with immunoSEQ multiplex PCR; TCRdb holds only in-frame clones, not every one. The sample contains roughly 180,000 clones, more than 75% of which appear only once. This material consisted of peripheral blood, taken on day 0 of MenACWY control vaccination. These receptors were taken from an adult in good health. Each CDR3 is given without its conserved first and last residue.

TRBV7-9,12,ASSLGQALYGYT
TRBV5-1,15,ASSLGTGGPTNEKLF
TRBV6-5,14,ASSYGPTSGQETQY
TRBV5-1,12,ASSFGQGSYEQY
TRBV30,12,AWSPGRGLNEQF
TRBV6-6,9,ASSPGNEQF
TRBV3-1/TRBV3-2,14,ASSLLTSGGENEQF
TRBV2,11,ASSGTATYEQY
TRBV5-4,14,ASSLGSTGLQETQY
TRBV7-9,11,ASSPQVAGELF
TRBV9,12,ASSVTGAGDTQY
TRBV7-7,13,ASSPRQDLTDTQY
TRBV6-5,11,ASRQELNEKLF
TRBV7-9,13,ASSLSGLTNYGYT
TRBV19,12,ASRRKGRAGTQY
TRBV10-1,9,ARAQGRGYT
TRBV5-4,13,ASSLPTSRSYEQY
TRBV6-2/TRBV6-3,15,ASSYSKAGGPYNEQF
TRBV5-8,12,ASSFRPQAYEQY
TRBV4-1,13,ASSQGGRLNQPQH
TRBV29-1,10,SADGGDYGYT
TRBV5-4,10,ASSFAGGEQY
TRBV10-3,13,ATFPAGENTGELF
TRBV5-4,13,ASSSDRKNTGELF
TRBV7-6,14,ASSLEVAGDQETQY
TRBV11-3,15,ASSLVRYGTSSYEQY
TRBV30,13,AWRRVGHLNTEAF
TRBV10-3,13,AISEFPDRGYEQY
TRBV6-5,12,ASSYGEGRYGYT
TRBV4-2,14,ASSQERQSSTDTQY
TRBV29-1,10,SVEVSRPEAF
TRBV27,14,ASSGGRASMNTEAF
TRBV7-8,14,ASSLRQGADTGELF
TRBV3-1/TRBV3-2,15,ASSQLSRTGWDEKLF
TRBV5-1,12,ASSPASGRGFKF